What follows describes a single T cell receptor (beta chain). The CDR3 sequence is 15 residues long. Germline V gene sequence: CDR1 SNHLY, CDR2 FYNNEI. Trimming removed 4 bases at V and 4 bases at J, with 13 bases between. This record belongs to a study of siplizumab effects on memory and regulatory T cells. Assay: immunoSEQ multiplex PCR; the TCRdb copy retains only in-frame clones and omits some. This sample has tens of thousands of clones; just over 90% occur once, and the top ten carry about 40%. The chain combines TRBV2 with TRBJ2-2, with D possibly matching TRBD1 (5 bases). The TCR sequence derives from a human donor in good health. Input material: CD8+ T cells sorted from blood. CDR3 nucleotide sequence: TGTGCCAGCAGTGGTAAGGGGCCGGGCACCGGGGAGCTGTTTTTT. Translated, it gives CASSGKGPGTGELFF. Drawing the rest from reference TRBV2 and TRBJ2-2, the complete variable domain is EPEVTQTPSHQVTQMGQEVILRCVPISNHLYFYWYRQILGQKVEFLVSFYNNEISEKSEIFDDQFSVERPDGSNFTLKIRSTKLEDSAMYFCASSGKGPGTGELFFGEGSRLTVL.